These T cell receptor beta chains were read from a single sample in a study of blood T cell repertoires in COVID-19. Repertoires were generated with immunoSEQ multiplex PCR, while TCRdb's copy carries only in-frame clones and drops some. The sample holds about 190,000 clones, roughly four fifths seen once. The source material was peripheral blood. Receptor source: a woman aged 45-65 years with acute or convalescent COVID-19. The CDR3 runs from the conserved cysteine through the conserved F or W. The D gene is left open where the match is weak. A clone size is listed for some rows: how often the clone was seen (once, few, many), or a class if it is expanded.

CDR3 DNA: TGTGCCAGCAGTAGGGACAGGGTTGAGTCACCCCTCCACTTT
CDR3 protein: CASSRDRVESPLHF
D gene: TRBD1
V gene: TRBV27
clone size: few
J gene: TRBJ1-6

CDR3 DNA: TGTGCCAGCAGCCCAAGCACAGATACGCAGTATTTT
CDR3 protein: CASSPSTDTQYF
D gene: -
V gene: TRBV9
clone size: -
J gene: TRBJ2-3

CDR3 DNA: TGCGCCAGCAGCCCCGAGGGGACTAGCGGGAGGGCCAATTTCTTC
CDR3 protein: CASSPEGTSGRANFF
D gene: TRBD2
V gene: TRBV5-1
clone size: -
J gene: TRBJ2-1

CDR3 DNA: TGTGCCAGCAGCCCTCCGAAGCGCACCGGGGAGCTGTTTTTT
CDR3 protein: CASSPPKRTGELFF
D gene: -
V gene: TRBV5-4
clone size: -
J gene: TRBJ2-2

CDR3 DNA: TGTGCCAGCAGCCCCAGAGGAGCAGCGGTGGAGCCCCAGCATTTT
CDR3 protein: CASSPRGAAVEPQHF
D gene: -
V gene: TRBV7-2
clone size: -
J gene: TRBJ1-5

CDR3 DNA: TGTGCCTGGAGTGGGGACATTAACTCTGAAGCTTTCTTT
CDR3 protein: CAWSGDINSEAFF
D gene: -
V gene: TRBV30
clone size: -
J gene: TRBJ1-1

CDR3 DNA: TGTGCCAGCAGGGGGGCCTTATACAATGAGCAGTTCTTC
CDR3 protein: CASRGALYNEQFF
D gene: -
V gene: TRBV2
clone size: -
J gene: TRBJ2-1

CDR3 DNA: TGTGCCAGCAGAGGGGGCTCCTACGAGCAGTACTTC
CDR3 protein: CASRGGSYEQYF
D gene: -
V gene: TRBV6-5
clone size: -
J gene: TRBJ2-7

CDR3 DNA: TGTGCCAGCAGCTTGCTAACGTATCCGGGACACCATGAAGATACGCAGTATTTT
CDR3 protein: CASSLLTYPGHHEDTQYF
D gene: -
V gene: TRBV5-6
clone size: -
J gene: TRBJ2-3

CDR3 DNA: TGTGCCAGCAGTGAGGCGAGGGCCATTTACAATGAGCAGTTCTTC
CDR3 protein: CASSEARAIYNEQFF
D gene: -
V gene: TRBV25-1
clone size: -
J gene: TRBJ2-1

CDR3 DNA: TGTGCCAGCAGCTTGGCCGGGTCTAGCTCCTACAATGAGCAGTTCTTC
CDR3 protein: CASSLAGSSSYNEQFF
D gene: -
V gene: TRBV5-4
clone size: -
J gene: TRBJ2-1

CDR3 DNA: TGCAGTGCCGGGGGCCAAGAGACCCAGTACTTC
CDR3 protein: CSAGGQETQYF
D gene: -
V gene: TRBV20-1
clone size: -
J gene: TRBJ2-5

CDR3 DNA: TGCGCCAGCAGCTCCGGGACAGGGAAAGAGACCCAGTACTTC
CDR3 protein: CASSSGTGKETQYF
D gene: TRBD1
V gene: TRBV5-1
clone size: -
J gene: TRBJ2-5

CDR3 DNA: TGCGCCAGCAGCTACGGCGGACAGGTTGGCGGCTACACCTTC
CDR3 protein: CASSYGGQVGGYTF
D gene: TRBD1
V gene: TRBV5-1
clone size: few
J gene: TRBJ1-2

CDR3 DNA: TGTGCCAGCAGTTTCGGCCGGGGGGAAAAACTGTTTTTT
CDR3 protein: CASSFGRGEKLFF
D gene: -
V gene: TRBV12-3/TRBV12-4
clone size: -
J gene: TRBJ1-4

CDR3 DNA: TGTGCCAGTTCCCTGCAGGGGCCGAACACAGATACGCAGTATTTT
CDR3 protein: CASSLQGPNTDTQYF
D gene: -
V gene: TRBV19
clone size: -
J gene: TRBJ2-3

CDR3 DNA: TGTGCCAGCGCTCCGGTATCTGGAAACACCATATATTTT
CDR3 protein: CASAPVSGNTIYF
D gene: -
V gene: TRBV21-1
clone size: -
J gene: TRBJ1-3